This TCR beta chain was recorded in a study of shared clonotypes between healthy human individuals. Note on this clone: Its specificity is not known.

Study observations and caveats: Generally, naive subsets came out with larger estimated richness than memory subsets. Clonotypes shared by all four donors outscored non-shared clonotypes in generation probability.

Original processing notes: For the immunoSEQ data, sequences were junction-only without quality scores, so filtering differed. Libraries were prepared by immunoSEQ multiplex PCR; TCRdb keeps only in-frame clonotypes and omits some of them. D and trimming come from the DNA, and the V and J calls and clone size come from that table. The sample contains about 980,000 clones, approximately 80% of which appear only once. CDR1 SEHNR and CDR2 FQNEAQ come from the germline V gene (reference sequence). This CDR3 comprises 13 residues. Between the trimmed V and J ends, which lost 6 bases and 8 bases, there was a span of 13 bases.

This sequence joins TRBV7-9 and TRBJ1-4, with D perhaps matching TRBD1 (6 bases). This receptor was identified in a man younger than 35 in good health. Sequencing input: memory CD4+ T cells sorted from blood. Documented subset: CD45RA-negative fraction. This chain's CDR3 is CASSLGGREKLFF. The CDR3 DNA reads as TGTGCCAGCAGTCTCGGGGGGCGAGAAAAACTGTTTTTT.